The clone carrying this T cell receptor beta chain was seen repeatedly, ten times or more. Described time point: before trial treatment. This sample is drawn from a study of low-dose radiotherapy and immunotherapy resistance in tumors. Trimming cost V 5 bases and J 4 bases, with 11 bases left between them. CDR3 length equals 14 residues. Germline V gives CDR1 SEHNR, CDR2 FQNEAQ (reference sequence). TRAV- and TRBV-specific primers primed first-strand cDNA, covering alpha and beta chains. It was with a constant-region primer and a V-primer adapter that TCRs were amplified over around 18 PCR cycles. TCRdb used MiXCR to reprocess the reads, holding one entry per CDR3 protein. The table includes around 76,000 distinct CDR3 sequences, around 32% detected once.

This rearrangement joins TRBV7-9 to TRBJ1-4; D not resolved. This clonotype was sampled from a female donor with ovarian cancer. The sequencing used PBMCs, collected before treatment. The CDR3 region is CASSPDWNNEKLFF. CDR3 DNA sequence: TGTGCCAGCAGCCCCGACTGGAATAATGAAAAACTGTTTTTT.